A single T cell receptor (beta chain) is shown here with its context. The antigen this receptor binds is unknown. No much larger clone is present one base from it, and per-base qualities are unavailable. TCR CDR3 regions were amplified from genomic DNA by multiplex PCR using the deep immunoSEQ assay. Extracted genomic DNA from each cell subset was spread evenly across all wells of several immunoSEQ 96-well plates, with each plate serving as a replicate. Each replicate PCR for sorted subsets received around 200 ng genomic DNA, equal to about 30,000 T cell genomes. Purified libraries were measured with a Qubit 3.0 fluorometer, size-checked on a Bioanalyzer 2100, and measured again with the KAPA Library Quantification kit. Every immunoSEQ 96-well plate was sequenced on a separate single-read 150-cycle Illumina NextSeq 550 flow cell. Under the source paper's analysis protocol: Because the immunoSEQ output included only junctional sequences and no quality scores, the filtering could not be the same as the filtering used for full-length reads. To assign V/J genes and CDR3, sequences were annotated using PyIR, a Python wrapper for IgBLAST v1.9, with IMGT germline references. Reads were removed for weak V/J assignments (E-value above 1e-6), missing CDR3, stop codons, out-of-frame junctions, or ambiguous translated residues. V3J clonotypes were defined by identical inferred V gene, J gene, and CDR3 amino acid sequence. Percentage overlap between repertoires was computed as shared unique clonotypes divided by the size of the smaller repertoire. Three approaches were used to assess repertoire richness: RTK rarefaction, the Chao1 estimator, and Recon v2.1 estimates of unobserved clonotypes. Generation probabilities for all TCRbeta clonotypes obtained by the gDNA method from a handful of donors were computed using OLGA. This is the immuneACCESS table as TCRdb keeps it, with only in-frame sequences that have V and J called. A part of the clones is gone; compared with another copy, unresolved V genes explain less than half, and the rest is unexplained. That table furnishes V, J and clone size, whereas the DNA furnished D and trimming. Across this sample there are a few million clones, with approximately 93% seen only once. About 0.41% of the sample is in the top ten clones.

This entry belongs to a study of shared clonotypes between healthy human individuals (TCRdb year 2020). The study in broad terms: A few men and two women, aged 18 to 49 years, made up the cohort. For each donor, three plates each were used for CD4 naive and CD4 memory, two plates were used for CD8 naive, and one plate was used for CD8 memory. Leukapheresis yielded between about 0.85 and 10 billion PBMCs per donor. Blood TCR repertoires of about 5 healthy adults were deeply sequenced to estimate repertoire size and the extent of clonotype sharing between individuals. Different laboratories and diverse techniques were used to prepare libraries and sequence TCR repertoires, to increase sequencing depth and limit assay-specific biases.

Donors were healthy HIV-negative adults with no recently reported acute infections or vaccinations. All donors were Caucasian adults living in Nashville, Tennessee, USA. CD4+ T cells were enriched by magnetic negative selection; naive cells were then positively selected on CD45RA, and the negative fraction formed the memory subset. After blood collection by leukapheresis, PBMCs were isolated using Ficoll-Histopaque density gradient centrifugation and then cryopreserved in the vapor phase of liquid nitrogen. Analytical flow cytometry was used to check the purity and quantity of each magnetically sorted T cell population. Genomic DNA was isolated from each sorted fraction and quantified by UV absorbance on a Nanodrop 2000c. Trimming costs V 5 bases and J 7 bases, and their ends lie 18 bases apart. CDR1 and CDR2 are read off the germline V gene as MDHEN and SYDVKM. Counted from cysteine to phenylalanine, this CDR3 has 15 amino acids. Left in the record is the CDR3 DNA by itself, 45 bases read in frame from the first base.

Overall study outcomes, separate from this receptor: Estimated clonotype richness was generally larger for naive than for memory subsets. Pairwise subsampling led to the expectation that sequencing depth would affect the degree of clonotype sharing among donors. Incomplete sequencing was indicated by rarefaction of sorted-subset datasets, despite the large sequencing depth. Clonotypes shared by all four sorted-subset donors showed higher generation probabilities than non-shared clonotypes. The genetic and exposure-history diversity represented was limited by the small number of donors. Sampling was restricted to blood, and TCR repertoires in tissue are likely to differ from TCR repertoires in blood. Around 5% of naive CD4, 3.5% of naive CD8, about 2.4% of memory CD4, and about 0.4% of memory CD8 clonotypes were shared across a handful of donors.

The sequenced sample was naive CD4+ T cells from PBMCs. This specimen's cell subset or site label, interpreted: CD45RA+ positively selected. The TCR was taken from a man between 18 and 35 years old in good health. Some clones in this sample may be carry-over from other donors' samples. This sequence uses TRBV28 and TRBJ2-1; the D gene identity is not certain. CDR3 reads: CASSQLPSTKNEQFF. The DNA reads as follows: TGTGCCAGCAGTCAACTTCCTAGTACCAAGAATGAGCAGTTCTTC. Reference TRBV28 and TRBJ2-1 proteins supply the regions before and after the CDR3; the full variable domain is: DVKVTQSSRYLVKRTGEKVFLECVQDMDHENMFWYRQDPGLGLRLIYFSYDVKMKEKGDIPEGYSVSREKKERFSLILESASTNQTSMYLCASSQLPSTKNEQFFGPGTRLTVL.